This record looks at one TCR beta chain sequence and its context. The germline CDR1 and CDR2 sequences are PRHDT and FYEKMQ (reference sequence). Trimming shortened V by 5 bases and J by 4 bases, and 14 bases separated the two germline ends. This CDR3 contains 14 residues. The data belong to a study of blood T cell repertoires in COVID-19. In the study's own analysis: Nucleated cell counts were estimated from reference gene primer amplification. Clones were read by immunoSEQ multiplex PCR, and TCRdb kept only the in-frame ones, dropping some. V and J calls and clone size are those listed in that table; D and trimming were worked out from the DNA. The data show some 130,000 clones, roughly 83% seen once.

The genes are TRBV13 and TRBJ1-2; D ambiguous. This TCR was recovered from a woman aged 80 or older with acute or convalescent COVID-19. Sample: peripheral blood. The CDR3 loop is CASSPSGAIYGYTF. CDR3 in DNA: TGTGCCAGCAGCCCAAGCGGCGCGATCTATGGCTACACCTTC. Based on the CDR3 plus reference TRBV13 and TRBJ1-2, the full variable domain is AAGVIQSPRHLIKEKRETATLKCYPIPRHDTVYWYQQGPGQDPQFLISFYEKMQSDKGSIPDRFSAQQFSDYHSELNMSSLELGDSALYFCASSPSGAIYGYTFGSGTRLTVV.